The 5 T cell receptor beta chains given below trace back to one sample, sequenced in a study of cytomegalovirus exposure and HLA in healthy donors. The PCR had 60 Vbeta and 13 Jbeta primers. TCRdb keeps only in-frame clones here, not all; method: immunoSEQ multiplex PCR. This sample has some 190,000 clones, with 76% found just once. Sequencing input: PBMCs. The origin of the receptors is a young man in good health and CMV-seronegative.

The V call is TRBV6-5, the J call TRBJ2-2, with TRBD1 as a possible D gene (5 bases). Trimming shortened V by 4 bases and J by 0 bases, and 12 bases separated the two germline ends. The CDR3 spans 16 residues. Germline CDR1 is MNHEY and CDR2 is SVGAGI. The CDR3 reads CASSSWTSSNTGELFF. For the CDR3, the DNA is TGTGCCAGCAGTTCCTGGACATCTTCGAACACCGGGGAGCTGTTTTTT.

The CDR3 loop is CASSLLAFSQETQYF. The CDR3 DNA follows: TGTGCCAGCAGTTTACTAGCCTTTAGCCAAGAGACCCAGTACTTC. The chain is built from TRBV27 and TRBJ2-5, with a possible D match to TRBD2 (5 bases). The CDR3 is 15 amino acids. The germline gives CDR1 MNHEY, CDR2 SMNVEV (reference sequence). The germline V and J ends were trimmed by 2 bases and 1 base, with 11 bases remaining between them.

The V gene is TRBV30, the J gene TRBJ1-6; D perhaps matches TRBD1 (5 bases). CDR3 length: 12 amino acids. Trimming cost V 5 bases and J 6 bases, with 8 bases left between them. The germline CDR1 and CDR2 sequences are GTSNPN and SVGIG (reference sequence). Here the CDR3 DNA reads TGTGCCTGGGACAGAATTAATTCACCCCTCCACTTT. Its protein product is CAWDRINSPLHF.

The chain has TRBV5-4 and TRBJ1-3, with D unresolved. Germline lookup yields CDR1 SGHNT and CDR2 YYREEE (reference sequence). This CDR3 is built from 15 residues. Trimming cost V 4 bases and J 0 bases, with 11 bases left between them. The CDR3 DNA sequence: TGTGCCAGCAGCCTTTACGGGATCTCTGGAAACACCATATATTTT. Protein product: CASSLYGISGNTIYF. Looking up the rest from reference TRBV5-4 and TRBJ1-3 gives the full variable domain: ETGVTQSPTHLIKTRGQQVTLRCSSQSGHNTVSWYQQALGQGPQFIFQYYREEENGRGNFPPRFSGLQFPNYSSELNVNALELDDSALYLCASSLYGISGNTIYFGEGSWLTVV.

This clone turned up a few times. V gene TRBV9 combines with J gene TRBJ2-5, with a tentative D call TRBD1 (7 bases). The CDR3 spans 17 residues. Per germline, CDR1 SGDLS and CDR2 YYNGEE. Deletions cut 4 bases from V and 3 bases from J, with 22 bases between. The CDR3 nucleotides read TGTGCCAGCAGCAGTAGCTGGGCGGGACAGACTAAAGAGACCCAGTACTTC. Protein: CASSSSWAGQTKETQYF.